This T cell receptor (beta chain) stems from a study of CD8+CD57+ T cells in acquired aplastic anemia. About the research overall: Sorted CD4+ and CD8+ cells yielded DNA averaging approximately 3 ug.

As concerns this clonotype: Antigen specificity is unknown. At one end, the junction sequence differs from germline, possibly due to a read error.

General study results and limits: Patients and healthy controls showed no significant CD8+ Simpson's diversity difference. Overlapping CD8+ CDR3 repertoires of patients and controls contained 25 to 35 shared sequences.

The CDR3 spans 13 residues. Germline CDR1 and CDR2: KGHDR and SFDVKD. It was genomic DNA that served as the template for profiling TCR beta VDJ and CDR3. TCRdb analysed the reads with MiXCR anew, one entry per CDR3 protein. The data hold 400,000 to 450,000 distinct CDR3 sequences, with 65% to 80% observed a single time. The origin of this receptor is a human donor in good health, serving as a control. The material sequenced was sorted CD4+, CD8+, or CD8+CD57+ T cells (not recorded which) from PBMCs. V usage is TRBV24-1 and J usage is TRBJ2-5; TRBD2 is a possible D gene (5 bases). The CDR3 region is CASSGRRIETQYF. The CDR3 bases are TGTGCCAGCAGCGGTCGACGAATTGAGACGCAGTACTTC.